This entry concerns a single T cell receptor (beta chain). This CDR3 has 13 residues. Trimming removed 3 bases from V and 9 bases from J; junction bases left unmatched: 5. Germline loops: CDR1 LNHDA, CDR2 SQIVND (reference sequence). The data originate from a study of blood T cell repertoires in COVID-19. The wider study: The United States, Italy and Spain were the sources of the acute and convalescent COVID-19 samples.

In the authors' workflow: The authors estimated nucleated cell counts from reference gene primer amplification. Assay used: immunoSEQ multiplex PCR; TCRdb lists only in-frame clones, some missing. V and J calls and clone size come straight from that table; D and trimming were deduced from the DNA. Among 400,000 or so clones listed, 80% to 90% were seen once. Those who participated ranged in age from 18 to 89 years and resided in some 24 US areas. This sequence originates from a man aged 25-45 years who had recovered from COVID-19. V gene TRBV19 combines with J gene TRBJ1-2; 9 nucleotides agree with TRBD1. The sample taken for sequencing was PBMCs or T cells enriched from blood (not recorded which). CDR3 sequence (DNA): TGTGCCAGTAGTATGGGGACAGGGATAAGCTACACCTTC. Amino acids: CASSMGTGISYTF.